This T cell receptor beta chain was documented in a study of spatial heterogeneity in lung cancer. Whole-study results and caveats: For expanded intratumoral alpha and beta TCRs, counts tracked tumor mutation counts.

TCRdb processed the 5' RACE reads anew with MiXCR; each CDR3 protein has one entry. This table has 5,000 to 7,500 distinct CDR3 sequences, around 16% appearing once. Documented time point: sample taken at primary tumor resection. The donor group consisted of approximately 77 patients who had untreated, early-stage non-small cell lung cancer. Extraction of whole RNA from tumor, nontumor lung or frozen PBMC preceded unsorted sequencing. This clonotype is classed as medium-sized. The target antigen is unknown. With the library built for alpha chains, this beta chain is off target and its frequency is not meaningful. The CDR3 is 12 residues long. V lost 2 bases to trimming and J lost 5 bases, with 8 bases between them. Per the germline V gene, CDR1 is SGHRS and CDR2 is YFSETQ.

This rearrangement joins TRBV5-1 to TRBJ2-7; unclear D gene. The input for sequencing was lung tumor tissue, taken at surgery. The receptor's source is a male donor with early-stage non-small cell lung cancer. This chain's CDR3 is CASSLKGNEQYF. The CDR3 bases are TGCGCCAGCAGCTTAAAAGGAAACGAGCAGTACTTC.